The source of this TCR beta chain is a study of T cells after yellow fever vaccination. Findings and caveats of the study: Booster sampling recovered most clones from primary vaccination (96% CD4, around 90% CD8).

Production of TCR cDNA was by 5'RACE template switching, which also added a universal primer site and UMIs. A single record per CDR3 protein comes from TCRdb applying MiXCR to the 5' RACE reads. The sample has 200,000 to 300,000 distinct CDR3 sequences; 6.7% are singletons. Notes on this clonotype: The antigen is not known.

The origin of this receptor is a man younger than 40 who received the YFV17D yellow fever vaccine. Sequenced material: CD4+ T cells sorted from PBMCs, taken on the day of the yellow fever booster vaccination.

The CDR3 coding sequence is TGTGCCATCAGCCTACAGGTGGACTACGAGCAGTACTTC. It codes for CAISLQVDYEQYF. The chain joins TRBV10-3 to TRBJ2-7; maybe TRBD1 (5 bases). The V end was cut by 6 bases, the J end by 3 bases, with 12 bases between. Germline assignment: CDR1 ENHRY and CDR2 SYGVKD. The CDR3 spans 13 residues.